Shown below are 28 T cell receptor beta chains from a single sample sequenced in a study of identical twins. Each CDR3 protein is one row after TCRdb ran MiXCR on the 5' RACE reads. This table holds about 480,000 distinct CDR3 sequences, approximately 15% found once. In addition, the sample was reused for a study of yellow fever vaccine responses in identical twins.

Sequenced sample: CD4+ T cells sorted from blood. The receptors shown here come from a woman aged 18-29 years in good health.

This clonotype was observed a few times. The chain carries TRBV5-1 and TRBJ2-7; D unclear. The ends were cut back, 1 base at V and 2 bases at J, with 13 bases in the middle. This CDR3 has 15 amino acids. Germline V gene lookup returns CDR1 SGHRS and CDR2 YFSETQ. In DNA, the CDR3 is TGCGCCAGCAGCTTGAAAACTGACGCCACCTACGAGCAGTACTTC. Residues: CASSLKTDATYEQYF.

The chain carries TRBV6-1 and TRBJ2-3, with 14 positions matching TRBD2. The CDR3 runs 16 residues. CDR1 and CDR2 from the germline V gene are MNHNS and SASEGT. Trimming at V came to 6 bases and at J to 0 bases, leaving 2 bases not matched to a gene. CDR3: CASRTSGGASTDTQYF. The DNA for the CDR3 is TGTGCCAGCAGGACTAGCGGGGGGGCTAGCACAGATACGCAGTATTTT.

This clonotype was observed a handful of times. This rearrangement joins TRBV4-3 to TRBJ2-3, with 8 bases lining up with TRBD2. The CDR3 runs 17 residues. The V and J ends lost 0 bases and 5 bases, in that order; junction bases with no gene match: 10. The germline gives CDR1 LGHNA, CDR2 YSLEER. The CDR3 nucleotides read TGCGCCAGCAGCCAAGATAGGCTAGCGGGCGGGAGAGATACGCAGTATTTT. Protein sequence: CASSQDRLAGGRDTQYF.

The rearrangement joins TRBV7-7 to TRBJ2-2, with D possibly being TRBD1 (8 bases). The CDR3 sequence is 14 residues long. Per germline, CDR1 SSHAT and CDR2 FNYEAQ (reference sequence). CDR3 in DNA: TGTGCTATCGAGACAGGGGAGGGCACCGGGGAGCTGTTTTTT. Protein: CAIETGEGTGELFF.

The CDR3 spells CATQGAYYNEQFF. CDR3 in DNA: TGTGCCACACAGGGGGCTTACTACAATGAGCAGTTCTTC. The chain is built from TRBV27 and TRBJ2-1; 9 positions agree with TRBD1. The trim removed 10 bases at V and 3 bases at J, leaving 4 bases unmatched. CDR1 MNHEY and CDR2 SMNVEV come from the germline V gene (reference sequence). This CDR3 is built from 13 residues.

The V and J genes are TRBV3-1 and TRBJ2-3; 8 nucleotides align to TRBD1. The CDR3 is 14 residues long. The ends lost 3 bases at V and 8 bases at J; junction bases unmatched: 7. Germline CDR1 LGHDT, CDR2 YNNKEL (reference sequence). This CDR3 reads CASSHRTGRRTQYF. The CDR3 region has the DNA TGTGCCAGCAGCCACCGGACAGGGCGACGTACGCAGTATTTT.

CDR3 sequence: CASGHPTGAGEQFF. DNA for the CDR3: TGTGCTAGTGGTCACCCCACAGGGGCCGGGGAGCAGTTCTTC. This chain connects TRBV12-5 to TRBJ2-1; 7 bases line up with TRBD1. Germline CDR1 LGHNT, CDR2 FRNRAP. This CDR3 region has 14 residues. V was clipped by 5 bases and J by 10 bases; unmatched bases: 11.

This clonotype was seen only a few times. The chain joins TRBV7-8 to TRBJ2-5, with D possibly being TRBD2 (5 bases). V was shortened by 2 bases and J by 5 bases, with 9 bases between the two germline ends. Germline V gives CDR1 SGHVS, CDR2 FQNEAQ. This CDR3 is 13 amino acids long. The CDR3 nucleotides are TGTGCCAGCAGCTTACCCCCGGGGGAGACCCAGTACTTC. The encoded protein is CASSLPPGETQYF.

This clonotype showed up just a few times. This sequence joins TRBV7-8 and TRBJ2-7; weak D call: TRBD2 (5 bases). Trimming removed 3 bases at V and 2 bases at J, with 11 bases between. Germline assignment: CDR1 SGHVS and CDR2 FQNEAQ. The CDR3 loop spans 14 amino acids. CDR3: CASSFNRDTYEQYF. The CDR3 DNA reads as TGTGCCAGCAGCTTTAACCGGGATACCTACGAGCAGTACTTC. Based on the CDR3 plus reference TRBV7-8 and TRBJ2-7, the full variable domain is GAGVSQSPRYKVAKRGQDVALRCDPISGHVSLFWYQQALGQGPEFLTYFQNEAQLDKSGLPSDRFFAERPEGSVSTLKIQRTQQEDSAVYLCASSFNRDTYEQYFGPGTRLTVT.

This chain links TRBV2 with TRBJ2-2; D gene ambiguous. With 2 bases removed from V and 2 bases from J, the gap between germline ends came to 12 bases. The CDR3 length is 16 residues. CDR1 is SNHLY and CDR2 is FYNNEI in the germline V gene. CDR3 sequence (DNA): TGTGCCAGCAGTGAACCGTGGCAGGAAAACACCGGGGAGCTGTTTTTT. Its translation is CASSEPWQENTGELFF.

This clonotype was seen at least ten times. The V call is TRBV5-1, the J call TRBJ2-7, with TRBD1 identical over 10 bases. The germline V gene encodes CDR1 SGHRS and CDR2 YFSETQ. The CDR3 is 15 residues long. The trim removed 5 bases at V and 1 base at J, leaving 6 bases unmatched. In DNA form, the CDR3 reads TGCGCCAGCAGGCTGGGACAGGGGCCTTCCTACGAGCAGTACTTC. Translating it yields CASRLGQGPSYEQYF.

This clonotype was seen only a few times. V usage is TRBV20-1 and J usage is TRBJ2-7, with 9 bases matching TRBD2. V lost 5 bases to trimming and J lost 0 bases; unmatched junction nucleotides: 11. The CDR3 runs 16 residues. Germline assignment: CDR1 DFQATT and CDR2 SNEGSKA (reference sequence). This chain's CDR3 is CSAHSRLADTSYEQYF. DNA of the CDR3: TGCAGTGCTCATTCTCGACTAGCGGATACCTCCTACGAGCAGTACTTC.

The V gene is TRBV6-5, the J gene TRBJ2-6; possibly TRBD2 for D (5 bases). This CDR3 region has 18 residues. Trimming left V 2 bases short and J 0 bases short, with 14 bases between. Germline V lookup: CDR1 MNHEY, CDR2 SVGAGI. As DNA, the CDR3 is TGTGCCAGCAGTTACCCCCCCCTAGCAGGCTCTGGGGCCAACGTCCTGACTTTC. Encoded protein: CASSYPPLAGSGANVLTF.

Remarks on this clonotype: A much larger clonotype is one base distant, so this may be a read error. V usage is TRBV12-3 or TRBV12-4 and J usage is TRBJ2-5; perhaps D is TRBD1 or TRBD2 (5 bases each). The length of the CDR3 is 10 residues. The CDR3 nucleotides are TGTGCCAGCAAAGGGGAGAACCAGTACTTC. It translates to CASKGENQYF.

This clonotype has ten or more counts. The CDR3, as DNA: TGTGCCAGCAGCGACCGGCGGGGCGGGCTGTTTTTT. Translated: CASSDRRGGLFF. This rearrangement joins TRBV7-9 to TRBJ2-2; D perhaps matches TRBD2 (6 bases). Trimming pared 5 bases from V and 13 bases from J, leaving 14 bases between. Germline V gene data show CDR1 as SEHNR and CDR2 as FQNEAQ (reference sequence). CDR3 size: 12 residues.

The CDR3, as DNA: TGTGCCAGCTCACCTATAGGGGGTTCGGACAATGAGCAGTTCTTC. Translated, it gives CASSPIGGSDNEQFF. The chain recombines TRBV18 with TRBJ2-1; maybe TRBD1 (6 bases). The CDR3 runs to 15 residues. V gave up 3 bases and J gave up 5 bases, with 14 bases separating them. Germline V lookup: CDR1 KGHSH, CDR2 LQKENI.

This clonotype showed up just a few times. The chain combines TRBV7-3 with TRBJ1-6; D remains ambiguous. Trimming took 1 base from V and 5 from J, leaving 9 bases between them. The CDR3 has 15 amino acids. Germline lookup yields CDR1 SGHTA and CDR2 FQGTGA. The CDR3 protein is CASSLNSPDNSPLHF. CDR3 in DNA: TGTGCCAGCAGCTTAAACTCACCGGATAATTCACCCCTCCACTTT.

This clonotype was detected only a few times. The chain recombines TRBV19 with TRBJ2-2; the D gene is possibly TRBD2 (6 bases). This CDR3 spans 13 amino acids. Germline loops: CDR1 LNHDA, CDR2 SQIVND (reference sequence). Trimming shortened V by 5 bases and J by 7 bases, and 11 bases separated the two germline ends. CDR3 sequence (DNA): TGTGCCAGTAGTGCGGGGCTCCTCGGGGAGCTGTTTTTT. It specifies CASSAGLLGELFF.

This clonotype was recorded a few times. The V gene is TRBV7-2, the J gene TRBJ2-7; no clear D gene. Germline loops: CDR1 SGHTA, CDR2 FQGNSA. This CDR3 region has 15 residues. Deletions cut 5 bases from V and 1 base from J, with 15 bases between. This CDR3 reads CASSAQQGSSYEQYF. CDR3 nucleotide sequence: TGTGCCAGCAGCGCCCAACAAGGTTCATCCTACGAGCAGTACTTC.

Ten or more counts support this clonotype. The chain joins TRBV12-3 or TRBV12-4 to TRBJ2-2; unclear D gene. CDR3 length: 12 residues. Trimming stripped 3 bases from V and 6 bases from J, with 5 bases between. DNA of the CDR3: TGTGCCAGCAGTTTTTCGGCCGGGGAGCTGTTTTTT. Its translation: CASSFSAGELFF.

The chain combines TRBV2 with TRBJ2-3; D call uncertain. Trimming removed 6 bases at V and 2 bases at J, with 15 bases between. The CDR3 length is 15 residues. The V gene's germline CDR1 is SNHLY and CDR2 FYNNEI. The CDR3 DNA follows: TGTGCCAGCAGCCCGGAAGGCCTCAACACAGATACGCAGTATTTT. Its translation: CASSPEGLNTDTQYF.

This clonotype was recorded a few times. This chain uses TRBV3-1 with TRBJ1-2; the D is unclear. V dropped 1 base and J dropped 8 bases, with 17 bases sitting between them. Germline CDR1 LGHDT, CDR2 YNNKEL (reference sequence). The CDR3 is 15 residues long. Written as DNA, the CDR3 is TGTGCCAGCAGCCAAGGGTATCGGGAGGGCTTCGGCTACACCTTC. This translates into CASSQGYREGFGYTF. Variable domain in full (rest from reference TRBV3-1 and TRBJ1-2): DTAVSQTPKYLVTQMGNDKSIKCEQNLGHDTMYWYKQDSKKFLKIMFSYNNKELIINETVPNRFSPKSPDKAHLNLHINSLELGDSAVYFCASSQGYREGFGYTFGSGTRLTVV.

This clonotype has a handful of counts. This rearrangement joins TRBV3-1 to TRBJ1-1; 7 nucleotides align to TRBD1. CDR1 and CDR2 (germline): LGHDT, YNNKEL (reference sequence). The CDR3 runs to 14 residues. V was pared by 4 bases and J by 8 bases, with 10 bases of the junction left unmatched. CDR3 residues: CASSRKGQAGEAFF. In nucleotides, the CDR3 is TGTGCCAGCAGCCGAAAAGGACAGGCTGGGGAAGCTTTCTTT.

This chain links TRBV9 with TRBJ2-6; the D gene is possibly TRBD2 (6 bases). Per germline, CDR1 SGDLS and CDR2 YYNGEE. Deletions cut 0 bases from V and 0 bases from J, with 13 bases between. The CDR3 length is 18 residues. The CDR3 loop is CASSVGGGVSSGANVLTF. CDR3 nucleotides: TGTGCCAGCAGCGTAGGCGGCGGGGTGAGCTCTGGGGCCAACGTCCTGACTTTC.

In this sample, this clonotype turned up a few times. V gene TRBV6-1 combines with J gene TRBJ1-1; 7 bases are shared with TRBD1. The germline CDR1 and CDR2 sequences are MNHNS and SASEGT. Trimming cost V 6 bases and J 1 base; bases outside gene matches: 5. The CDR3 consists of 14 residues. CDR3 bases: TGTGCCAGCAGAGACAGGGTTGGGAACACTGAAGCTTTCTTT. Translated: CASRDRVGNTEAFF.

The rearrangement joins TRBV14 to TRBJ2-5; 8 nucleotides align to TRBD1. V shed 0 bases, J shed 7 bases, and the junction held 4 bases outside the gene matches. The CDR3 runs 14 residues. Germline V gene data show CDR1 as SGHDN and CDR2 as FVKESK. CDR3 bases: TGTGCCAGCAGCCAAGACAGGGGGCTGGGGACCCAGTACTTC. This codes for CASSQDRGLGTQYF.

J is TRBJ2-1 and V is TRBV20-1; D is unresolved. From germline, CDR1 is DFQATT and CDR2 SNEGSKA (reference sequence). The CDR3 sequence is 14 residues long. V shed 6 bases and J shed 0 bases, with 12 bases lying between them. CDR3 nucleotides: TGCAGTGCAACTCACAGAAGCTCCTACAATGAGCAGTTCTTC. Encoded protein: CSATHRSSYNEQFF.

The chain recombines TRBV28 with TRBJ1-5, with 7 bases aligning to TRBD1. Losses at the gene ends were 6 bases for V and 3 bases for J; bases not matched to a gene: 5. The CDR3 sequence is 14 residues long. CDR1 and CDR2 (germline): MDHEN, SYDVKM. CDR3 protein: CASRSTGDNQPQHF. The CDR3 region has the DNA TGTGCCAGCAGATCCACAGGGGACAATCAGCCCCAGCATTTT.